Presented here are 19 T cell receptor beta chains from one specimen sequenced in a study of naive and memory T cell subsets. An equimolar mix of two oligonucleotides served as the beta constant-region primer for TRBC1 and TRBC2. TCRdb processed the UMI-ligation and nested PCR reads anew with MiXCR; each CDR3 protein has one entry. The profile shows roughly 27,000 distinct CDR3 sequences, about 10% of them singletons. Sequencing input: effector memory CD4+ T cells from blood. Subset meaning: effector memory, CD45RA- CD27-. All receptors derive from a human donor in good health.

This clonotype was counted ten times or more. The genes are TRBV20-1 and TRBJ2-7, with D perhaps TRBD1 (5 bases). CDR1 is DFQATT, CDR2 SNEGSKA, per germline (reference sequence). Trimming pared 6 bases from V and 0 bases from J, leaving 18 bases between. This CDR3 region has 15 residues. The CDR3: CSAAIQDTGSYEQYF. DNA of the CDR3: TGCAGTGCGGCGATTCAGGACACAGGCTCCTACGAGCAGTACTTC.

By frequency in the sample, this clonotype is medium-sized. V is TRBV20-1 and J is TRBJ1-1; the D is unclear. Germline lookup yields CDR1 DFQATT and CDR2 SNEGSKA (reference sequence). With 3 bases removed from V and 1 base from J, the gap between germline ends came to 12 bases. The CDR3 runs 14 residues. CDR3 loop: CSASLDGRNTEAFF. In DNA, the CDR3 is TGCAGTGCTAGCCTCGACGGTCGGAACACTGAAGCTTTCTTT.

The CDR3 DNA reads TGCGCCAGCAGCTCCTATAGCGGGGCCGATTGGGGCACAGATACGCAGTATTTT. This codes for CASSSYSGADWGTDTQYF. The J gene is TRBJ2-3, the V gene TRBV5-1; 8 bases map to TRBD2. Unmatched junction bases numbered 13, after V lost 3 bases and J lost 1 base. Germline V CDR1 and CDR2: SGHRS, YFSETQ. This CDR3 contains 18 residues.

The chain is built from TRBV2 and TRBJ2-2; a possible D gene is TRBD1 (5 bases). V was trimmed by 7 bases and J by 2 bases, leaving 11 bases between them. The CDR3 is made up of 14 amino acids. Germline lookup yields CDR1 SNHLY and CDR2 FYNNEI. This CDR3 is CASKGRPNTGELFF. The CDR3 region has the DNA TGTGCCAGCAAGGGGCGACCCAACACCGGGGAGCTGTTTTTT.

This rearrangement joins TRBV12-3 or TRBV12-4 to TRBJ1-1, with 8 bases aligning to TRBD1. Trimming cost V 8 bases and J 4 bases; bases outside gene matches: 6. This CDR3 spans 13 amino acids. This CDR3 is CASDRGLGTEAFF. CDR3 coding DNA: TGTGCCAGCGACAGGGGTTTGGGCACTGAAGCTTTCTTT.

This clonotype was counted a few times. The V gene is TRBV6-6, the J gene TRBJ1-4, with 9 bases matching TRBD1. This CDR3 spans 17 amino acids. V trimming: 0 bases; J trimming: 4 bases; junction bases outside the gene matches: 6. Germline lookup yields CDR1 MNHNY and CDR2 SVGAGI (reference sequence). The CDR3 DNA reads TGTGCCAGCAGTTACTCGGGAACAGGGGGCCTTAATGAAAAACTGTTTTTT. It specifies CASSYSGTGGLNEKLFF.

The rearrangement uses TRBV12-3 or TRBV12-4 and TRBJ2-3; TRBD1 matches at 9 bases. The length of the CDR3 is 13 residues. The V gene end was trimmed by 8 bases and the J gene end by 6 bases; junction bases not matched to a gene: 6. The CDR3 is CASGTGPLDTQYF. The CDR3 DNA follows: TGTGCCAGCGGGACAGGGCCATTGGATACGCAGTATTTT.

This clonotype came up many times. V usage is TRBV20-1 and J usage is TRBJ1-5, with 9 bases lining up with TRBD1. The CDR3 is 13 residues long. The germline gives CDR1 DFQATT, CDR2 SNEGSKA (reference sequence). J gave up 7 bases and V 6 bases, and 7 bases lay outside the gene matches. This chain's CDR3 is CSARTGERQPQHF. CDR3 nucleotides: TGCAGTGCCCGGACAGGGGAAAGGCAGCCCCAGCATTTT.

This clonotype was recorded at least ten times. This chain uses TRBV10-3 with TRBJ2-2; 9 bases agree with TRBD1. The CDR3 is made up of 14 amino acids. The V and J ends lost 11 bases and 5 bases, in that order; junction bases with no gene match: 9. Germline V lookup: CDR1 ENHRY, CDR2 SYGVKD. The CDR3 region has the DNA TGTGCCGCCACCGGGACAGGGAAGACCGGGGAGCTGTTTTTT. It is translated as CAATGTGKTGELFF.

This clonotype was observed at least ten times. The chain employs TRBV7-2 and TRBJ2-3, with D possibly being TRBD2 (7 bases). Germline CDR1 and CDR2: SGHTA and FQGNSA. Trimming shortened V by 6 bases and J by 6 bases, and 25 bases separated the two germline ends. There are 17 residues in the CDR3. Here the CDR3 reads CASSVGGGRIRPDTQYF. Written as DNA, the CDR3 is TGTGCCAGCAGTGTAGGGGGGGGGAGAATTCGGCCGGATACGCAGTATTTT.

The V and J genes are TRBV28 and TRBJ1-2; D ambiguous. This CDR3 is 14 amino acids long. Looked up from germline, CDR1 is MDHEN and CDR2 is SYDVKM. Trimming took off 2 bases at V and 7 bases at J, with 14 bases between the two ends. CDR3 sequence reads: CASSLPGRARGYTF. The CDR3 nucleotides read TGTGCCAGCAGTTTACCTGGGAGGGCTCGTGGCTACACCTTC.

The chain carries TRBV6-6 and TRBJ2-2; unclear D gene. In germline, CDR1 is MNHNY, CDR2 SVGAGI (reference sequence). Between the trimmed V and J ends, which lost 6 bases and 0 bases, there was a span of 8 bases. The CDR3 length is 14 residues. In nucleotides, the CDR3 is TGTGCCAGCAGCCGTCTAGCGAACACCGGGGAGCTGTTTTTT. Its protein product is CASSRLANTGELFF.

This clonotype has a handful of counts. The CDR3, as DNA: TGTGCCAGCAGTTTGGAGAGCAATCAGCCCCAGCATTTT. This translates into CASSLESNQPQHF. The V gene is TRBV6-6, the J gene TRBJ1-5; no firm D call. The CDR3 runs 13 residues. V was shortened by 4 bases and J by 1 base, with 5 bases between the two germline ends. In germline, CDR1 is MNHNY, CDR2 SVGAGI (reference sequence).

This clonotype was observed a handful of times. The CDR3 region is CASSYGRNNQPQHF. Written as DNA, the CDR3 is TGTGCCAGCAGCTACGGGCGGAATAATCAGCCCCAGCATTTT. The rearrangement joins TRBV3-1 to TRBJ1-5; no definite D call. The CDR3 runs 14 residues. The V and J ends lost 5 bases and 4 bases respectively, with 12 bases between them. CDR1 and CDR2 from the germline V gene are LGHDT and YNNKEL (reference sequence).

Within the sample, this clonotype is medium-sized. The genes are TRBV29-1 and TRBJ2-3; TRBD1 matches 8 bases. V dropped 0 bases and J dropped 5; count of bases not matched to a gene: 13. The CDR3 runs to 17 residues. Germline V lookup: CDR1 SQVTM, CDR2 ANQGSEA. The CDR3 here is CSVEDRDRRDALDTQYF. The CDR3 bases are TGCAGCGTTGAAGATCGGGACAGGAGGGATGCTTTAGATACGCAGTATTTT.

There are a few counts of this clonotype. The chain recombines TRBV20-1 with TRBJ1-2, with 10 bases matching TRBD1. Germline-derived CDR1 and CDR2 are DFQATT and SNEGSKA (reference sequence). The CDR3 length is 11 residues. CDR3 region: CREGQGPGYTF. CDR3 sequence (DNA): TGCAGAGAGGGACAGGGGCCTGGCTACACCTTC.

The chain uses TRBV25-1 and TRBJ1-5, with TRBD1 as a possible D gene (5 bases). Trimming pared 2 bases from V and 4 bases from J, leaving 12 bases between. From germline, CDR1 is MGHDK and CDR2 SYGVNS. There are 15 residues in the CDR3. In DNA, the CDR3 is TGTGCCAGCAGTGAAGACGGTAGGGGTAATCAGCCCCAGCATTTT. As protein: CASSEDGRGNQPQHF.

Many counts were recorded for this clonotype. This rearrangement joins TRBV7-2 to TRBJ2-7; D is perhaps TRBD2 (7 bases). Germline V gives CDR1 SGHTA, CDR2 FQGNSA. Trimming took off 2 bases at V and 4 bases at J, with 12 bases between the two ends. This CDR3 has 14 amino acids. The CDR3 DNA follows: TGTGCCAGCAGCTTAAACGGGGGGCCGTACGAGCAGTACTTC. This encodes CASSLNGGPYEQYF.

This clonotype was observed many times. The chain carries TRBV6-2 or TRBV6-3 and TRBJ2-7, with 7 bases aligning to TRBD1. Germline V lookup: CDR1 MNHEY, CDR2 SVGEGT. The length of the CDR3 is 12 residues. V trimming: 7 bases; J trimming: 5 bases; junction bases outside the gene matches: 5. The CDR3: CASKRQGHEQYF. The DNA of the CDR3 is TGTGCCAGCAAAAGACAGGGACACGAGCAGTACTTC.